This T cell receptor (beta chain) was documented in a study of blood T cell repertoires in COVID-19. Study overall: From T cells, B-cell-depleted T cells, or PBMCs came the material, which was cDNA or gDNA.

Followed over time, Seattle patients had been enrolled while infection was active. Sequencing was performed with immunoSEQ multiplex PCR; in TCRdb, only in-frame clones are kept and a portion is missing. The sample shows roughly 230,000 clones, roughly 85% of them seen only once. The V and J ends lost 5 bases and 6 bases respectively, with 16 bases between them. The CDR3 totals 15 residues. Germline CDR1 reads SEHNR; CDR2 reads FQNEAQ (reference sequence). The receptor was derived from a man between 50 and 59 years old with COVID-19, enrolled during active disease. The chain combines TRBV7-9 with TRBJ2-2; a weak D match, TRBD1 (7 bases). The sequencing sample was made of peripheral blood. In DNA, the CDR3 is TGTGCCAGCAGCGACTCAGGGGGGTTGGCCGGGGAGCTGTTTTTT. Residues: CASSDSGGLAGELFF.